The present T cell receptor beta chain was sequenced within a study of blood T cell repertoires in COVID-19 (TCRdb year 2020). Study-wide context: Samples from collaborators originated in the United States, Italy and Spain and spanned both the acute and convalescent phases of COVID-19. The prospective study material was composed of cDNA or gDNA derived from T cells, B-cell-depleted T cells, or PBMCs. Deeply sampled blood TCRbeta repertoires from subjects exposed to, actively infected with, or recovered from COVID-19 were included in the dataset. The repertoires were made available in a free public database intended to serve as a resource for research on the immune response to SARS-CoV-2. Samples were obtained from the ongoing ImmuneRACE study (first 160 participants) and from over 1,000 subjects provided by 6 global collaborators. A de-identified subject ID, COVID-19 status, age in years and sex were almost always included in the sample metadata. Where available, HLA class I and class II types were taken from metadata supplied by the sample provider and were not determined by assay-based typing.

The collaborating institutions used their own protocols to collect whole blood in K2EDTA tubes. For TCRbeta analysis, collaborator samples were shipped as frozen whole blood, as isolated PBMCs, or as DNA extracted from either sample type. Overall study results and their limits: Clinical and demographic metadata were provided uncurated, with the amount varying by source and participant.

Trimming at the junction amounts to 4 bases on V and 9 bases on J, and the germline ends lie 16 bases apart. From cysteine to phenylalanine, the CDR3 is 15 amino acids long. The sequence is cut down to CDR3 DNA, 45 bases in frame from base 1. CDR1 MNHEY and CDR2 SVGEGT were looked up in the germline V gene. TCRbeta CDR3 regions were amplified from genomic DNA by means of the immunoSEQ Assay, a bias-controlled multiplex PCR. On the authors' methods: The number of nucleated cells in each sample was estimated from the amplification of reference gene primers within the assay. To quantify the absolute abundance of each unique TCRbeta CDR3 rearrangement, sequence reads were collapsed and filtered. Productive Simpson clonality was computed per sample as the square root of Simpson's diversity index over productive rearrangements. This is the immuneACCESS table as TCRdb keeps it, with only in-frame sequences that have V and J called. A part of the clones is gone; compared with another copy, unresolved V genes explain less than half, and the rest is unexplained. The V and J calls and clone size are taken from that table; D and trimming were inferred from the DNA. This sample comprises around 37,000 clones, 91% of them detected only once. Around 5.4% of the sample rests with the top ten.

Worth noting for this clone: The target of this receptor is not known. Within one base of it there is no much larger clone, and no base qualities were kept.

The source is an elderly woman with acute or convalescent COVID-19. Specimen: peripheral blood. The sequence joins TRBV6-2 or TRBV6-3 to TRBJ1-6; a confident D gene designation cannot be given. The nucleotide sequence reads as follows: TGTGCCAGCAGTTGGAGCCGGGGTGCTAGTTCACCCCTCCACTTT. This is translated as CASSWSRGASSPLHF.